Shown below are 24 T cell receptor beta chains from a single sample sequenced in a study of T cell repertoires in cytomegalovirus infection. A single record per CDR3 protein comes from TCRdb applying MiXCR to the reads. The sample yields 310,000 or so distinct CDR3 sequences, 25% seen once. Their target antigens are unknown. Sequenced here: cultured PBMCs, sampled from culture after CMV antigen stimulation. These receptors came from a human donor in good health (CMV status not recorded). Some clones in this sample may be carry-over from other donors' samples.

The CDR3 here is CASSLARSREQFF. The CDR3 DNA reads TGTGCCAGCAGCTTAGCCAGGTCACGTGAGCAGTTCTTC. This chain uses TRBV7-2 with TRBJ2-1; unclear D gene. Germline V lookup: CDR1 SGHTA, CDR2 FQGNSA. This CDR3 has 13 residues. The V gene lost 0 bases and the J gene lost 9 bases, with 9 bases spanning the gap. Drawing the rest from reference TRBV7-2 and TRBJ2-1, the complete variable domain is GAGVSQSPSNKVTEKGKDVELRCDPISGHTALYWYRQSLGQGLEFLIYFQGNSAPDKSGLPSDRFSAERTGGSVSTLTIQRTQQEDSAVYLCASSLARSREQFFGPGTRLTVL.

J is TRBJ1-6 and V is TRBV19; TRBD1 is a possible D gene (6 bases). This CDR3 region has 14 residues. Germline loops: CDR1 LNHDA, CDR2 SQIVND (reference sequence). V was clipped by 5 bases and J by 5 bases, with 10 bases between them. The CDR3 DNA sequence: TGTGCCAGTAGTGCACAGGGAAATAATTCACCCCTCCACTTT. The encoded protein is CASSAQGNNSPLHF.

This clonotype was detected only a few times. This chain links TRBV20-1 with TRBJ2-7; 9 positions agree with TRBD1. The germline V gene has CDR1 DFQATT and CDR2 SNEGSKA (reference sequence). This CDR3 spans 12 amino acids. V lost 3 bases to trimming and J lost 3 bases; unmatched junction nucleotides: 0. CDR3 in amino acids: CSARGQGYEQYV. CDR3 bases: TGCAGTGCTAGGGGACAGGGCTACGAGCAGTACGTC.

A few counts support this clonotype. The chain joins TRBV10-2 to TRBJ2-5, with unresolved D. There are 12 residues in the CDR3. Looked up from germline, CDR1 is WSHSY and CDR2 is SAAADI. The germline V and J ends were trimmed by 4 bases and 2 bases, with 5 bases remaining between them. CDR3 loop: CASSVQQETQYF. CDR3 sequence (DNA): TGCGCCAGCAGTGTTCAGCAAGAGACCCAGTACTTC.

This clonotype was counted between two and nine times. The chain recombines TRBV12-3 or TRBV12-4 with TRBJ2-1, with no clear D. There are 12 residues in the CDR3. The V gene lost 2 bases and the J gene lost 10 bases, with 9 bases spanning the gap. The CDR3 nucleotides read TGTGCCAGCAGTTTAATCGCCGCGGAGCAGTTCTTC. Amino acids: CASSLIAAEQFF.

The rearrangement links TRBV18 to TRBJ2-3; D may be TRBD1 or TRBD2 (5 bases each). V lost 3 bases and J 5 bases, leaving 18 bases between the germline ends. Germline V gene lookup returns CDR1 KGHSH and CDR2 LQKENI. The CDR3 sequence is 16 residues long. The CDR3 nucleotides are TGTGCCAGCTCACCGGGGCAGGTATTCGCGGGAGATACGCAGTATTTT. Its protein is CASSPGQVFAGDTQYF.

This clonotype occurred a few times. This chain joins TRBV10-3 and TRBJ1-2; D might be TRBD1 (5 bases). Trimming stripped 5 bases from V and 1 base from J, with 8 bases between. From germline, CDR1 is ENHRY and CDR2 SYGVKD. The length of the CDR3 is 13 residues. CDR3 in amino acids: CAISQTDNYGYTF. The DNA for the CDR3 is TGTGCCATCAGTCAGACAGATAACTATGGCTACACCTTC.

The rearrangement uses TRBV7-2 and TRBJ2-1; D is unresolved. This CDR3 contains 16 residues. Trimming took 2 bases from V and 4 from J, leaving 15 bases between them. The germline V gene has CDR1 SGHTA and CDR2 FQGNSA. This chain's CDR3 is CASSLFEFTTYNEQFF. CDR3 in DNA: TGTGCCAGCAGCTTATTTGAGTTTACCACTTACAATGAGCAGTTCTTC.

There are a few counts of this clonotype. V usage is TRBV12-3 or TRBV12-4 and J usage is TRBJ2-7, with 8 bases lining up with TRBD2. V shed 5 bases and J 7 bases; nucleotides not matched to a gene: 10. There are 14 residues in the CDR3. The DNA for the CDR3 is TGTGCCAGCAGTCCAGGGGATCTAGCGGGTGAGCAGTACGTC. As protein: CASSPGDLAGEQYV.

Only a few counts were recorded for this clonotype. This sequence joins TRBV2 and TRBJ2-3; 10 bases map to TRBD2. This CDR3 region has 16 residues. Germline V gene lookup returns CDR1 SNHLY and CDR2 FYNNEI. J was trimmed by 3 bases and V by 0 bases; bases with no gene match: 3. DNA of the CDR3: TGTGCCAGCAGTGAAGCTAGCGGGAGGTCGACAGATACGCAGTATTTT. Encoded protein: CASSEASGRSTDTQYF.

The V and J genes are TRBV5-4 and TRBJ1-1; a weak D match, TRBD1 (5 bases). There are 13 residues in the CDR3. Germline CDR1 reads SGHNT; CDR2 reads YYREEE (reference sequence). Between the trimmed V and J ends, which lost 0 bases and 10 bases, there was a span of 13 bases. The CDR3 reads CASSLEGRLLAFF. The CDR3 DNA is TGTGCCAGCAGCTTGGAGGGGCGGCTTTTAGCTTTCTTT.

The CDR3 spells CASSMGQGNQPQHF. CDR3 bases: TGTGCCAGCAGTATGGGACAGGGAAATCAGCCCCAGCATTTT. The chain uses TRBV27 and TRBJ1-5, with 9 nucleotides matching TRBD1. V lost 5 bases and J lost 4; bases outside the gene matches: 3. This CDR3 is built from 14 residues. CDR1 is MNHEY, CDR2 SMNVEV, per germline (reference sequence).

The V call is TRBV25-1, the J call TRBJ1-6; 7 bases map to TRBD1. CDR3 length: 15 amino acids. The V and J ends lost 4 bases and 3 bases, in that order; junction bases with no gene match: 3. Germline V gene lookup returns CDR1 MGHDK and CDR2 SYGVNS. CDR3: CASSGGQIYNSPLHF. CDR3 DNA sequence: TGTGCCAGCAGTGGGGGACAGATCTATAATTCACCCCTCCACTTT.

The CDR3 DNA is TGTGCCAGCATTTCCTTCTTGGCCGCCGGTTACGAGCAGTACTTC. This gives the protein CASISFLAAGYEQYF. This sequence joins TRBV28 and TRBJ2-7; D unresolved. V lost 7 bases to trimming and J lost 4 bases, with 20 bases between them. The CDR3 covers 15 residues. Germline V gene sequence: CDR1 MDHEN, CDR2 SYDVKM.

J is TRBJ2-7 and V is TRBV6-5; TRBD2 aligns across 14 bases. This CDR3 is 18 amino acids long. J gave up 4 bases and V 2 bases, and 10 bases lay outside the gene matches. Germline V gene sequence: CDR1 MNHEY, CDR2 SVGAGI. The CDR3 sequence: CASSYTPPGLAGEYEQYF. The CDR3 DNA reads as TGTGCCAGCAGTTACACACCGCCGGGACTAGCGGGAGAGTACGAGCAGTACTTC.

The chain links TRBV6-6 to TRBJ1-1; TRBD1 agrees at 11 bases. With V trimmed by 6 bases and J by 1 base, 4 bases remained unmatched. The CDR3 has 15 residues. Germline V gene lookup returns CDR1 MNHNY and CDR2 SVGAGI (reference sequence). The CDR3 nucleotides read TGTGCCAGCAGGGGTGGGACAGGGGGGAACACTGAAGCTTTCTTT. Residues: CASRGGTGGNTEAFF.

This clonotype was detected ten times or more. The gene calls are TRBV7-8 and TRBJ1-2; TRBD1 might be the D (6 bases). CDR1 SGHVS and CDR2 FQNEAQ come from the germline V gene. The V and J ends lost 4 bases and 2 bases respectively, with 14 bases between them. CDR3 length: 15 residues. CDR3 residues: CASSSATGHNYGYTF. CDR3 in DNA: TGTGCCAGCAGCTCAGCGACGGGACACAACTATGGCTACACCTTC.

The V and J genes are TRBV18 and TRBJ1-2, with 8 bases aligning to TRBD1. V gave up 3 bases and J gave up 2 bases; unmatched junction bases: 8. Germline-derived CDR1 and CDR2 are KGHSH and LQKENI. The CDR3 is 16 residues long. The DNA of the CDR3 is TGTGCCAGCTCACCCGACAGGGGACAGGCAAACTATGGCTACACCTTC. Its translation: CASSPDRGQANYGYTF.

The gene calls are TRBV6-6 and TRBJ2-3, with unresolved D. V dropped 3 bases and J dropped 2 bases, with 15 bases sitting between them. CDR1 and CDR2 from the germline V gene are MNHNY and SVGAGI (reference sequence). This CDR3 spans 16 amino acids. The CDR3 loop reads CASSYLRLTSTDTQYF. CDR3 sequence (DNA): TGTGCCAGCAGTTATTTGCGCCTAACTTCCACAGATACGCAGTATTTT.

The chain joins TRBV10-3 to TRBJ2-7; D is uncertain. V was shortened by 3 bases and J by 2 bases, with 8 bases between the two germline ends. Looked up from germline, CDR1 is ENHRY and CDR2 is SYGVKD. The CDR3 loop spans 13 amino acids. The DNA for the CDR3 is TGTGCCATCAGTGACGGCTTCACCTACGAGCAGTACTTC. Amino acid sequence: CAISDGFTYEQYF.

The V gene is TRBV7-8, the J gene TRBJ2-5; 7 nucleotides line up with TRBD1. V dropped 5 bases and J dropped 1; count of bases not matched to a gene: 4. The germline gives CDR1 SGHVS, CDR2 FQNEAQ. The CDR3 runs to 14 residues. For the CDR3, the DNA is TGTGCCAGCAGCATCAACAGGGGCCAAGAGACCCAGTACTTC. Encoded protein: CASSINRGQETQYF. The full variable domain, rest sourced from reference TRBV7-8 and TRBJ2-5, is GAGVSQSPRYKVAKRGQDVALRCDPISGHVSLFWYQQALGQGPEFLTYFQNEAQLDKSGLPSDRFFAERPEGSVSTLKIQRTQQEDSAVYLCASSINRGQETQYFGPGTRLLVL.

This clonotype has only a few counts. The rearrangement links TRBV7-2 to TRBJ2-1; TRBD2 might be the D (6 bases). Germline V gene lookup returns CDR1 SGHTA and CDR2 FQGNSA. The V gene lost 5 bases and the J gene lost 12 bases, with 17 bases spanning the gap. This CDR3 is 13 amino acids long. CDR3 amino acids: CASSLRPLGGQFF. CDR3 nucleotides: TGTGCCAGCAGCCTCAGACCCCTGGGAGGGCAGTTCTTC.

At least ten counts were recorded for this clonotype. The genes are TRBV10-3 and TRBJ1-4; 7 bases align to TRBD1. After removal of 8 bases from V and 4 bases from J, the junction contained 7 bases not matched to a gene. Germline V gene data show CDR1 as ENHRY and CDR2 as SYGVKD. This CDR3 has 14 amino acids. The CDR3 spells CAIGDRADNEKLFF. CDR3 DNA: TGTGCCATCGGAGACAGGGCAGATAATGAAAAACTGTTTTTT.

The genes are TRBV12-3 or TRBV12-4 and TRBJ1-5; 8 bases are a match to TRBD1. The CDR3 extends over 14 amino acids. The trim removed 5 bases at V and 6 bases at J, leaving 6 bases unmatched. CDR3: CASSPTGASQPQHF. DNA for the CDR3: TGTGCCAGCAGTCCGACAGGGGCTAGTCAGCCCCAGCATTTT.